The 27 T cell receptor beta chains below were found in one sample sequenced in a study of blood T cell repertoires in COVID-19. TCRdb keeps only in-frame clones here, not all; method: immunoSEQ multiplex PCR. Of roughly 250,000 clones listed, about 89% are singletons. The sequenced sample was peripheral blood. All receptors come from a man aged 30-40 years with acute or convalescent COVID-19.

The chain couples TRBV19 to TRBJ2-3; 8 nucleotides align to TRBD2. This CDR3 region has 15 residues. Trimming cost V 2 bases and J 4 bases; bases outside gene matches: 5. Germline loops: CDR1 LNHDA, CDR2 SQIVND (reference sequence). The CDR3 is CASSISRGGPDTQYF. The CDR3 coding sequence is TGTGCCAGTAGTATAAGCCGGGGGGGCCCAGATACGCAGTATTTT.

The genes are TRBV19 and TRBJ1-5; tentatively, D is TRBD1 (5 bases). The V and J ends lost 10 bases and 0 bases respectively, with 16 bases between them. In germline, CDR1 is LNHDA, CDR2 SQIVND (reference sequence). CDR3 size: 15 residues. CDR3 sequence (DNA): TGTGCCACGGACATACCGTTTCGTAGCAATCAGCCCCAGCATTTT. This codes for CATDIPFRSNQPQHF.

The chain couples TRBV2 to TRBJ1-1, with TRBD1 matching 10 bases. Germline CDR1 SNHLY, CDR2 FYNNEI. This CDR3 is 15 amino acids long. The V segment lost 5 bases and the J segment 5 bases; nucleotides outside the gene matches: 8. CDR3 DNA: TGTGCCAGCAGTTTAAGGACAGGGGGGATGACTGAAGCTTTCTTT. This encodes CASSLRTGGMTEAFF.

The rearrangement links TRBV3-1 (or the pseudogene TRBV3-2) to TRBJ1-1; D ambiguous. With 0 bases removed from V and 0 bases from J, the gap between germline ends came to 14 bases. Germline CDR1 is LGHDT and CDR2 is YNNKEL (reference sequence). The CDR3 has 17 amino acids. CDR3 sequence (DNA): TGTGCCAGCAGCCAAGATGGGAAGGGAGTGATGAACACTGAAGCTTTCTTT. It translates to CASSQDGKGVMNTEAFF.

CDR3 loop: CASSFRSGPQGGETQYF. As DNA, the CDR3 is TGTGCCAGCAGTTTCCGATCGGGACCTCAGGGGGGAGAGACCCAGTACTTC. The chain uses TRBV27 and TRBJ2-5, with D perhaps TRBD1 (7 bases). Germline V gives CDR1 MNHEY, CDR2 SMNVEV (reference sequence). This CDR3 has 17 amino acids. V lost 3 bases and J 4 bases, leaving 21 bases between the germline ends.

The chain has TRBV6-5 and TRBJ2-3; D gene ambiguous. Germline V gene sequence: CDR1 MNHEY, CDR2 SVGAGI. This CDR3 contains 13 residues. V gave up 11 bases and J gave up 1 base, with 13 bases separating them. Written as DNA, the CDR3 is TGTGCCCCCCCAAGAAGAGGCACAGATACGCAGTATTTT. This codes for CAPPRRGTDTQYF.

The rearrangement links TRBV6-5 to TRBJ1-5; D is undetermined. CDR1 is MNHEY, CDR2 SVGAGI, per germline. The V gene lost 4 bases and the J gene lost 1 base, with 11 bases spanning the gap. This CDR3 is built from 15 residues. CDR3 in DNA: TGTGCCAGCAGTTCGAACGGACTGAGCAATCAGCCCCAGCATTTT. This codes for CASSSNGLSNQPQHF.

CDR3 sequence reads: CASSIESSYNEQFF. The DNA of the CDR3 is TGTGCCAGTAGTATCGAGAGCTCCTACAATGAGCAGTTCTTC. The chain uses TRBV19 and TRBJ2-1; no clear D. V was cut by 3 bases and J by 0 bases, with 6 bases left in between. CDR3 length: 14 amino acids. CDR1 is LNHDA and CDR2 is SQIVND in the germline V gene (reference sequence).

V is TRBV6-5 and J is TRBJ2-2, with 7 positions matching TRBD2. Trimming took 6 bases from V and 7 from J; bases not matched to a gene: 2. Germline lookup yields CDR1 MNHEY and CDR2 SVGAGI. The length of the CDR3 is 12 residues. CDR3 loop: CASRGGYGELFF. CDR3 DNA sequence: TGTGCCAGCAGGGGGGGGTACGGGGAGCTGTTTTTT.

The chain recombines TRBV5-1 with TRBJ1-2, with a weak D call TRBD1 (6 bases). This CDR3 region has 14 residues. Trimming pared 4 bases from V and 4 bases from J, leaving 14 bases between. Germline-derived CDR1 and CDR2 are SGHRS and YFSETQ. As DNA, the CDR3 is TGCGCCAGCAGCCGGGAGGGGGGTGGCTATGGCTACACCTTC. Its protein is CASSREGGGYGYTF.

The V gene is TRBV19, the J gene TRBJ2-1, with TRBD2 matching over 11 bases. The CDR3 length is 15 residues. CDR1 is LNHDA and CDR2 is SQIVND in the germline V gene (reference sequence). J gave up 8 bases and V 6 bases, and 9 bases lay outside the gene matches. CDR3 sequence: CASRLAGVVGDEQFF. Here the CDR3 DNA reads TGTGCCAGTAGACTAGCGGGAGTTGTGGGCGATGAGCAGTTCTTC. The full variable domain, in which reference TRBV19 and TRBJ2-1 provide the parts outside the CDR3, is DGGITQSPKYLFRKEGQNVTLSCEQNLNHDAMYWYRQDPGQGLRLIYYSQIVNDFQKGDIAEGYSVSREKKESFPLTVTSAQKNPTAFYLCASRLAGVVGDEQFFGPGTRLTVL.

This rearrangement joins TRBV6-6 to TRBJ2-7; 8 positions agree with TRBD1. The J segment lost 5 bases and the V segment lost 5 bases, leaving 8 bases of the junction unmatched. The CDR3 is made up of 14 amino acids. Germline V gene data show CDR1 as MNHNY and CDR2 as SVGAGI (reference sequence). CDR3 protein: CASSRRTGQDEQYF. CDR3 sequence (DNA): TGTGCCAGCAGTCGCCGGACAGGGCAGGACGAGCAGTACTTC.

The chain uses TRBV28 and TRBJ2-6; possible D gene TRBD1, 6 bases. CDR3 length equals 18 residues. Germline CDR1 reads MDHEN; CDR2 reads SYDVKM. Between the trimmed V and J ends, which lost 6 bases and 0 bases, there was a span of 18 bases. The CDR3 sequence: CASRPRQVSSSGANVLTF. CDR3 bases: TGTGCCAGCAGACCGAGACAGGTCTCGAGCTCTGGGGCCAACGTCCTGACTTTC.

The chain employs TRBV27 and TRBJ2-2, with 8 positions matching TRBD2. The CDR3 runs 15 residues. From germline, CDR1 is MNHEY and CDR2 SMNVEV (reference sequence). Unmatched junction bases numbered 6, after V lost 3 bases and J lost 6 bases. The CDR3 nucleotides read TGTGCCAGCAGTTTCATAGCGGGAATCCCCGGGGAGCTGTTTTTT. Encoded protein: CASSFIAGIPGELFF.

The rearrangement uses TRBV12-3 or TRBV12-4 and TRBJ2-1, with a weak D call TRBD2 (6 bases). The V end was cut by 4 bases, the J end by 6 bases, with 10 bases between. The CDR3 runs 13 residues. Here the CDR3 reads CASSSSGVNEQFF. CDR3 bases: TGTGCCAGCAGTTCATCGGGAGTCAATGAGCAGTTCTTC.

The rearrangement uses TRBV3-1 (or the pseudogene TRBV3-2) and TRBJ2-1, with D possibly matching TRBD2 (7 bases). V lost 7 bases and J 7 bases, leaving 17 bases between the germline ends. The CDR3 length is 14 residues. Germline CDR1 and CDR2: LGHDT and YNNKEL (reference sequence). CDR3 sequence: CASTPAGTNNEQFF. Written as DNA, the CDR3 is TGTGCCAGCACCCCAGCGGGGACAAATAATGAGCAGTTCTTC.

The V gene is TRBV5-1, the J gene TRBJ1-2; tentative D call: TRBD1 (5 bases). The CDR3 runs to 14 residues. Trimming took 4 bases from V and 8 from J, leaving 18 bases between them. Germline V gives CDR1 SGHRS, CDR2 YFSETQ. DNA for the CDR3: TGCGCCAGCAGCCTGGACGGGGAGGCAGGGGGCTACACCTTC. It yields the protein CASSLDGEAGGYTF.

The rearrangement uses TRBV9 and TRBJ2-6, with D perhaps TRBD1 (6 bases). The CDR3 runs to 16 residues. The V end lost 6 bases, the J end lost 1 base, and 14 bases lay between the germline ends. The V gene's germline CDR1 is SGDLS and CDR2 YYNGEE. The CDR3 nucleotides are TGTGCCAGCACCTGGACAGCTGGTTCTGGGGCCAACGTCCTGACTTTC. Residues: CASTWTAGSGANVLTF.

The chain employs TRBV5-1 and TRBJ2-5; TRBD2 matches at 9 bases. Germline trimming cut 5 bases from V and 2 bases from J; bases unmatched to any gene: 7. The CDR3 is made up of 15 amino acids. The germline V gene encodes CDR1 SGHRS and CDR2 YFSETQ. CDR3 DNA sequence: TGCGCCAGCAGGATCCGCGGGGGGGAGCAAGAGACCCAGTACTTC. Its translation: CASRIRGGEQETQYF. Full variable domain (remainder filled in from reference TRBV5-1 and TRBJ2-5): KAGVTQTPRYLIKTRGQQVTLSCSPISGHRSVSWYQQTPGQGLQFLFEYFSETQRNKGNFPGRFSGRQFSNSRSEMNVSTLELGDSALYLCASRIRGGEQETQYFGPGTRLLVL.

This chain uses TRBV11-2 with TRBJ2-7; TRBD2 might be the D (7 bases). Trimming cost V 4 bases and J 4 bases, with 17 bases left between them. The germline V gene has CDR1 SGHAT and CDR2 FQNNGV. This CDR3 is 15 amino acids long. The CDR3 DNA reads TGTGCCAGCAGCTACGAGGGGGGAGGGCCGTACGAGCAGTACTTC. This encodes CASSYEGGGPYEQYF. Variable domain in full (rest from reference TRBV11-2 and TRBJ2-7): EAGVAQSPRYKIIEKRQSVAFWCNPISGHATLYWYQQILGQGPKLLIQFQNNGVVDDSQLPKDRFSAERLKGVDSTLKIQPAKLEDSAVYLCASSYEGGGPYEQYFGPGTRLTVT.

This clone was detected once. This CDR3 reads CASSRSGQQETQYF. The DNA of the CDR3 is TGTGCCAGCTCTCGCTCGGGACAGCAAGAGACCCAGTACTTC. The chain is built from TRBV18 and TRBJ2-5; the match to TRBD1 covers 7 bases. The CDR3 runs to 14 residues. The V and J ends lost 6 bases and 2 bases, in that order; junction bases with no gene match: 6. Germline V lookup: CDR1 KGHSH, CDR2 LQKENI.

The chain has TRBV6-1 and TRBJ1-2; 8 bases align to TRBD1. Germline-derived CDR1 and CDR2 are MNHNS and SASEGT. The CDR3 has 14 residues. V dropped 2 bases and J dropped 7; count of bases not matched to a gene: 6. The CDR3 spells CASSEQTGGTGYTF. The CDR3 region has the DNA TGTGCCAGCAGTGAACAAACAGGGGGTACTGGCTACACCTTC.

The chain is built from TRBV28 and TRBJ2-1, with 8 bases lining up with TRBD1. The trim removed 5 bases at V and 6 bases at J, leaving 3 bases unmatched. CDR1 is MDHEN and CDR2 is SYDVKM in the germline V gene. The CDR3 covers 13 residues. CDR3 nucleotides: TGTGCCAGCAGTCACAGGGGGGTCAATGAGCAGTTCTTC. As protein: CASSHRGVNEQFF.

This rearrangement joins TRBV6-5 to TRBJ1-6, with 8 bases identical to TRBD1. V lost 6 bases, J lost 9 bases, and 10 bases stayed unmatched. The CDR3 covers 15 residues. Germline V gene data show CDR1 as MNHEY and CDR2 as SVGAGI. CDR3 in DNA: TGTGCCAGCAGACTCCAGGGGGCAGTGAGTTCACCCCTCCACTTT. This codes for CASRLQGAVSSPLHF.

The chain uses TRBV19 and TRBJ2-7; possible D gene TRBD1, 6 bases. This CDR3 has 15 amino acids. Per the germline V gene, CDR1 is LNHDA and CDR2 is SQIVND (reference sequence). Trimming took 3 bases from V and 6 from J, leaving 18 bases between them. DNA of the CDR3: TGTGCCAGTAGTATCCACCGGGATACAGGGAGCGAGCAGTACTTC. Translation gives CASSIHRDTGSEQYF. Variable domain in full (rest from reference TRBV19 and TRBJ2-7): DGGITQSPKYLFRKEGQNVTLSCEQNLNHDAMYWYRQDPGQGLRLIYYSQIVNDFQKGDIAEGYSVSREKKESFPLTVTSAQKNPTAFYLCASSIHRDTGSEQYFGPGTRLTVT.

CDR3: CASSLTAGGTSGRTDTQYF. The CDR3 DNA reads TGTGCCAGCAGCTTAACCGCAGGCGGGACTAGCGGGAGGACAGATACGCAGTATTTT. The J gene is TRBJ2-3, the V gene TRBV7-2; 15 bases are a match to TRBD2. With V trimmed by 2 bases and J by 3 bases, 9 bases remained unmatched. The CDR3 contains 19 residues. Germline CDR1 reads SGHTA; CDR2 reads FQGNSA.

To note about this clone: A read error may produce the germline difference seen at one junction end. The chain combines TRBV11-3 with TRBJ2-5; D is ambiguous. This CDR3 region has 16 residues. CDR1 SGHNT and CDR2 YENEEA come from the germline V gene. The CDR3 is CVSSLGPSRDQETQYF. The CDR3 bases are TGTGTCAGCAGCTTGGGCCCCAGCAGAGACCAAGAGACCCAGTACTTC.